This paragraph reports one T cell receptor (beta chain). This entry comes from a study of CD8 T cells in Susac syndrome. CDR1 is SGHRS and CDR2 is YFSETQ in the germline V gene. The CDR3 is 17 residues long. Trimming pared 0 bases from V and 5 bases from J, leaving 17 bases between. Reverse transcription used roughly 0.5 to 1 ug RNA and random hexamers. TCRdb re-analysed the immunoSEQ multiplex PCR reads in MiXCR, keeping a single row per CDR3 protein. The sample lists fewer than 350,000 distinct CDR3 sequences, approximately 91% seen once, with less than 0.2% in the top ten. The chain has TRBV5-1 and TRBJ2-2; perhaps TRBD1 as D (6 bases). Sequenced material: CD8+ T cells from PBMCs. The clonotype originates from a human donor with multiple sclerosis. This CDR3 reads CASSLGYPRDITGELFF. In nucleotides, the CDR3 is TGCGCCAGCAGCTTGGGTTACCCCCGGGACATAACCGGGGAGCTGTTTTTT.